This T cell receptor beta chain was recorded in a study of blood T cells in healthy people across ages. Caucasian, healthy and from Russia, the donors were aged between about 6 and 90. As to this clonotype: What it binds is unknown.

V dropped 4 bases and J dropped 5 bases, with 10 bases sitting between them. Germline V gene lookup returns CDR1 SGHRS and CDR2 YFSETQ. There are 13 residues in the CDR3. General study results and limits: A roughly linear age-dependent decrease characterized TCR beta diversity per million T cells.

A second PCR of roughly 7 to 11 cycles used a sample-barcoded 5' primer and a J-beta primer mix. MiXCR was run by TCRdb on the 5' RACE reads, yielding one entry per CDR3 protein. The sample shows around 320,000 distinct CDR3 sequences, 25% to 30% of them seen only once. Sequences were obtained from blood. This receptor was taken from a woman in her 70s in good health. The V gene is TRBV5-1, the J gene TRBJ2-1; the D is unclear. For the CDR3, the DNA is TGCGCCAGCAGCGCCGGACGCCACAATGAGCAGTTCTTC. Translating it yields CASSAGRHNEQFF.